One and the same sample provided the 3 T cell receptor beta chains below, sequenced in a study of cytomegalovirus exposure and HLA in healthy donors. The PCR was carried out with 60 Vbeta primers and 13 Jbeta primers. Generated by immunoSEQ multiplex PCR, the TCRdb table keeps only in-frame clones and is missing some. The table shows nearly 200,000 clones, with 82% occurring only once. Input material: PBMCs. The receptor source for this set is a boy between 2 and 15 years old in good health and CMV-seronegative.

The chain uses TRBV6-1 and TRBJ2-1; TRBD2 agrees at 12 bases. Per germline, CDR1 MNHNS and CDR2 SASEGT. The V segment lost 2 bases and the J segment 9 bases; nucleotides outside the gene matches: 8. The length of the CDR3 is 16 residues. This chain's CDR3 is CASSELAGGVWGEQFF. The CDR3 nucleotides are TGTGCCAGCAGTGAACTAGCGGGGGGGGTTTGGGGTGAGCAGTTCTTC.

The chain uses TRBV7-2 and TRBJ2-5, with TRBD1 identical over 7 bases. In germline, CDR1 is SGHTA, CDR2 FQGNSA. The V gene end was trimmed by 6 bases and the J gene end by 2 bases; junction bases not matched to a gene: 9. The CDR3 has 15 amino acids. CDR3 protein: CASSFGQVGQETQYF. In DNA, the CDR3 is TGTGCCAGCAGTTTCGGACAGGTGGGACAAGAGACCCAGTACTTC.

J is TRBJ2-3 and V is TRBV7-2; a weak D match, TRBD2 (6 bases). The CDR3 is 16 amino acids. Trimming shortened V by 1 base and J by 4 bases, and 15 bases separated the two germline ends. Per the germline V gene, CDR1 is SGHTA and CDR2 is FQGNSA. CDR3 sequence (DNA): TGTGCCAGCAGCTTAGTAGCGGCAACAACATCAGATACGCAGTATTTT. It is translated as CASSLVAATTSDTQYF. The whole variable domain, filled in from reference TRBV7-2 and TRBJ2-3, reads GAGVSQSPSNKVTEKGKDVELRCDPISGHTALYWYRQSLGQGLEFLIYFQGNSAPDKSGLPSDRFSAERTGGSVSTLTIQRTQQEDSAVYLCASSLVAATTSDTQYFGPGTRLTVL.